Listed below are T cell receptor beta chains from one sample, sequenced in a study of Tregs in tolerant kidney transplant recipients. Generated by immunoSEQ multiplex PCR, the TCRdb table keeps only in-frame clones and is missing some. The data hold under 100,000 clones, with more than 80% observed a single time. The sample comprised CD8+ T cells from blood. All receptors derive from a human donor in good health. The CDR3 runs from the conserved cysteine through the conserved F or W. D genes are given only for firm matches. Clone sizes are given selectively: once, few, many, or a class where the clone is expanded.

NA | 14 | TRBJ2-3 | TRBD1 | TRBV27 | CASSLWDSADTQYF | TGTGCCAGCAGTTTATGGGACAGTGCAGATACGCAGTATTTT
NA | 16 | TRBJ2-1 | TRBD1 | TRBV4-2 | CASSQEETGGYNEQFF | TGTGCCAGCAGCCAAGAAGAGACAGGGGGCTACAATGAGCAGTTCTTC
NA | 10 | TRBJ1-1 | NA | TRBV27 | CASGTPGAFF | TGTGCCAGCGGGACCCCGGGGGCTTTCTTT
NA | 13 | TRBJ1-2 | NA | TRBV10-3 | CASLDTGNYGYTF | TGTGCCTCCCTGGACACTGGCAACTATGGCTACACCTTC
NA | 15 | TRBJ2-2 | NA | TRBV29-1 | CSVVSSGANTGELFF | TGCAGCGTTGTGTCCAGCGGCGCGAACACCGGGGAGCTGTTTTTT
NA | 15 | TRBJ2-1 | NA | TRBV7-2 | CASSPLWGTYNEQFF | TGTGCCAGCAGCCCCCTGTGGGGAACCTACAATGAGCAGTTCTTC
NA | 16 | TRBJ2-3 | TRBD2 | TRBV11-3 | CASSLGLAGEEDTQYF | TGTGCCAGCAGCTTAGGACTAGCGGGAGAGGAAGATACGCAGTATTTT
NA | 11 | TRBJ1-2 | NA | TRBV29-1 | CSVDVGPGYTF | TGCAGCGTTGATGTGGGGCCTGGCTACACCTTC
NA | 13 | TRBJ1-3 | NA | TRBV30 | CAWEGYSGNTIYF | TGTGCCTGGGAAGGTTACTCTGGAAACACCATATATTTT
NA | 15 | TRBJ2-5 | TRBD1 | TRBV19 | CASSIGRQGKETQYF | TGTGCCAGTAGTATAGGGAGACAGGGTAAAGAGACCCAGTACTTC
NA | 17 | TRBJ1-1 | NA | TRBV7-9 | CASSPPGRTTKNTEAFF | TGTGCCAGCTCCCCCCCTGGCAGGACCACAAAGAACACTGAAGCTTTCTTT
NA | 16 | TRBJ2-2 | TRBD1 | TRBV11-3 | CASSPRQGVLAGELFF | TGTGCCAGCAGCCCACGACAGGGGGTTTTGGCCGGGGAGCTGTTTTTT
NA | 16 | TRBJ2-3 | NA | TRBV7-3 | CASSLNGGLGTDTQYF | TGTGCCAGCAGCTTAAACGGGGGGCTCGGGACAGATACGCAGTATTTT
NA | 15 | TRBJ1-5 | NA | TRBV6-6 | CASSYLDTSNQPQHF | TGTGCCAGCAGTTACTTGGACACTAGCAATCAGCCCCAGCATTTT
NA | 14 | TRBJ1-1 | NA | TRBV5-4 | CASSLGSGAYEAFF | TGTGCCAGCAGTTTGGGGTCAGGGGCTTATGAAGCTTTCTTT
NA | 15 | TRBJ2-7 | NA | TRBV7-9 | CASSLARDRTYEQYF | TGTGCCAGCAGCTTAGCGCGTGACAGAACCTACGAGCAGTACTTC
NA | 14 | TRBJ1-1 | NA | TRBV5-1 | CASSLDGGRTEAFF | TGCGCCAGCAGCTTGGATGGGGGGCGCACTGAAGCTTTCTTT
NA | 14 | TRBJ2-7 | NA | TRBV27 | CASRSGLGSYEQYF | TGTGCCAGCCGGTCGGGATTGGGTTCCTACGAGCAGTACTTC
NA | 15 | TRBJ1-2 | NA | TRBV30 | CAWSVLEGGNYGYTF | TGTGCCTGGAGTGTACTGGAGGGCGGTAACTATGGCTACACCTTC
NA | 10 | TRBJ1-1 | NA | TRBV7-9 | CASSLTEAFF | TGTGCCAGCAGCTTAACTGAAGCTTTCTTT
NA | 14 | TRBJ1-2 | NA | TRBV27 | CASSFQGLDYGYTF | TGTGCCAGCAGTTTCCAGGGATTAGACTATGGCTACACCTTC
NA | 14 | TRBJ1-5 | TRBD1 | TRBV10-1 | CASSPEGACQPQHF | TGCGCCAGCAGTCCCGAGGGGGCTTGTCAGCCCCAGCATTTT
NA | 14 | TRBJ2-1 | NA | TRBV9 | CASSVERADNEQFF | TGTGCCAGCAGCGTAGAGCGAGCCGACAATGAGCAGTTCTTC
once | 16 | TRBJ2-3 | TRBD2 | TRBV9 | CASSVMIAGSGDTQYF | TGTGCCAGCAGCGTAATGATAGCGGGATCGGGAGATACGCAGTATTTT
NA | 13 | TRBJ1-1 | TRBD1 | TRBV5-1 | CASGTGGSTEAFF | TGCGCCAGCGGGACAGGGGGGTCCACTGAAGCTTTCTTT
NA | 17 | TRBJ1-1 | NA | TRBV5-8 | CASSWGVEDSMNTEAFF | TGTGCCAGCAGCTGGGGGGTGGAGGACAGCATGAACACTGAAGCTTTCTTT
NA | 16 | TRBJ1-5 | TRBD1 | TRBV27 | CASSLKQGAQDQPQHF | TGTGCCAGCAGCTTGAAACAGGGGGCGCAAGATCAGCCCCAGCATTTT
NA | 16 | TRBJ2-2 | NA | TRBV14 | CASSQVEYANTGELFF | TGTGCCAGCAGCCAAGTGGAGTACGCGAACACCGGGGAGCTGTTTTTT
once | 12 | TRBJ2-1 | TRBD2 | TRBV5-4 | CASSSAGVEQFF | TGTGCCAGCAGCTCTGCGGGAGTTGAGCAGTTCTTC
NA | 16 | TRBJ2-5 | NA | TRBV2 | CASSAETWGNQETQYF | TGTGCCAGCAGTGCGGAAACCTGGGGGAACCAAGAGACCCAGTACTTC
once | 16 | TRBJ2-3 | TRBD1 | TRBV11-2 | CASSQGDRVVTDTQYF | TGTGCCAGCAGCCAAGGGGACAGGGTTGTGACAGATACGCAGTATTTT
NA | 12 | TRBJ2-1 | NA | TRBV6-5 | CASSYGSNEQFF | TGTGCCAGCAGTTACGGTTCCAATGAGCAGTTCTTC
NA | 13 | TRBJ1-5 | TRBD1 | TRBV7-9 | CASSSQGNQPQHF | TGTGCCAGCAGCTCACAGGGGAATCAGCCCCAGCATTTT
NA | 14 | TRBJ2-1 | NA | TRBV19 | CASSPGGAYNEQFF | TGTGCCAGTAGTCCAGGGGGGGCATACAATGAGCAGTTCTTC
NA | 14 | TRBJ2-7 | NA | TRBV14 | CASSQEGRGYEQYF | TGTGCCAGCAGCCAAGAGGGCAGGGGCTACGAGCAGTACTTC
NA | 14 | TRBJ2-1 | NA | TRBV6-5 | CASSYGPPYNEQFF | TGTGCCAGCAGTTACGGCCCCCCCTACAATGAGCAGTTCTTC
NA | 14 | TRBJ2-1 | NA | TRBV6-5 | CASRGGSDYNEQFF | TGTGCCAGCAGGGGAGGTAGCGACTACAATGAGCAGTTCTTC
once | 18 | TRBJ2-7 | TRBD1 | TRBV5-3 | CARSLSPYRQGVAYEQYF | TGTGCCAGAAGCCTTTCCCCCTACCGACAGGGTGTTGCCTACGAGCAGTACTTC
NA | 14 | TRBJ1-2 | TRBD1 | TRBV29-1 | CSAYSTGPGYGYTF | TGCAGCGCGTATTCGACAGGGCCAGGCTATGGCTACACCTTC
NA | 15 | TRBJ1-2 | TRBD1 | TRBV30 | CAWSVTGATDYGYTF | TGTGCCTGGAGTGTAACAGGGGCAACGGACTATGGCTACACCTTC
NA | 15 | TRBJ1-1 | TRBD1 | TRBV6-5 | CASSPQPNGQAEAFF | TGTGCCAGCAGCCCTCAACCCAATGGACAGGCAGAAGCTTTCTTT
NA | 11 | TRBJ1-2 | NA | TRBV2 | CASRGVFGYTF | TGTGCCAGCAGGGGCGTATTTGGCTACACCTTC
NA | 14 | TRBJ2-3 | NA | TRBV6-4 | CASSEGGGTDTQYF | TGTGCCAGCAGTGAAGGAGGGGGCACAGATACGCAGTATTTT
NA | 15 | TRBJ1-4 | TRBD1 | TRBV2 | CASSYPGQLNEKLFF | TGTGCCAGCAGTTATCCGGGACAGCTCAATGAAAAACTGTTTTTT
NA | 15 | TRBJ2-5 | TRBD2 | TRBV2 | CASSPLGTSQETQYF | TGTGCCAGCAGTCCCCTGGGGACTAGTCAAGAGACCCAGTACTTC
medium-sized | 14 | TRBJ2-3 | NA | TRBV5-1 | CASSLETEGDTQYF | TGCGCCAGCAGCTTGGAAACAGAAGGAGATACGCAGTATTTT
NA | 13 | TRBJ2-7 | NA | TRBV10-1 | CASSENRGGEQYF | TGCGCCAGCAGTGAGAACAGGGGGGGAGAGCAGTACTTC
NA | 13 | TRBJ2-7 | TRBD1 | TRBV7-3 | CASSSTGSHEQYF | TGTGCCAGCAGCTCGACAGGGTCCCACGAGCAGTACTTC
NA | 16 | TRBJ2-7 | NA | TRBV6-5 | CASSYSIGQSAYEQYF | TGTGCCAGCAGTTACTCGATTGGGCAGTCCGCCTACGAGCAGTACTTC
NA | 17 | TRBJ2-4 | NA | TRBV13 | CASSGYPTDVAKNIQYF | TGTGCCAGCAGCGGTTACCCGACCGACGTAGCCAAAAACATTCAGTACTTC
NA | 14 | TRBJ1-1 | NA | TRBV30 | CAWSVDSENTEAFF | TGTGCCTGGAGTGTGGACAGCGAGAACACTGAAGCTTTCTTT